This T cell receptor (beta chain) was retrieved from a study of vaccination effects on CD4 cells after COVID-19. Study-wide background: The median interval between the second dose and post-vaccine sampling was 72 days.

Expansion of antigen-specific CD4+ T cells with viral peptide pools was carried out by the ViraFEST assay before sequencing. An approximately ten-day culture period preceded the isolation of CD4+ T cells. The cohort was immunized with two doses of either the BNT162b2 or mRNA-1273 vaccine. The vaccine recipients had no prior SARS-CoV-2 infection, with negative nucleocapsid antibodies. IL-2 medium was substituted for half the medium on days 3 and 7. Notes on the study in general: Vaccine- and infection-induced clones showed marked clonal contraction late following vaccination.

The method was immunoSEQ multiplex PCR; TCRdb's version includes in-frame clones alone and lacks a portion of them. The repertoire has approximately 65,000 clones, about 67% of them found once; the top ten carry roughly 1.6%. To note about this clone: As yet, its antigen is unknown.

The trim removed 0 bases at V and 4 bases at J, leaving 7 bases unmatched. Looked up from germline, CDR1 is LGHNT and CDR2 is FRNRAP. CDR3 length: 17 residues. This sequence joins TRBV12-5 and TRBJ2-5; 11 bases align to TRBD2. This receptor was identified in a human donor who received a COVID-19 vaccine. The sample consisted of CD4+ T cells from PBMCs cultured with HCoV-229E spike peptides, taken after COVID-19 vaccination. The CDR3 here is CASGLVLASGGRETQYF. DNA for the CDR3: TGTGCTAGTGGTTTGGTACTAGCTAGCGGGGGGAGAGAGACCCAGTACTTC.